This TCR beta chain was captured in a study of circulating and synovial CD4+ cells in juvenile arthritis. Study outcomes and limitations: These repertoires were less diverse than bulk blood CD4 repertoires. Bulk blood CD4 samples held at least an order of magnitude more or fewer genomes than CPL. Circulating pathogenic-like lymphocytes shared a substantially higher fraction of CDR3 sequences with synovium than bulk blood.

As concerns this clone: The antigen is undetermined.

The germline V gene encodes CDR1 WSHSY and CDR2 SAAADI. V gave up 2 bases and J gave up 3 bases; unmatched junction bases: 6. CDR3 length: 16 amino acids. The method was immunoSEQ multiplex PCR; TCRdb's version includes in-frame clones alone and lacks a portion of them. Of about 33,000 clones in the sample, nearly 95% were seen once. Donors were patients with active juvenile idiopathic arthritis. Source material: CD4+ T cells from blood. This TCR was sampled from a human donor with juvenile idiopathic arthritis. The chain couples TRBV10-2 to TRBJ2-1; 8 bases line up with TRBD2. The CDR3 protein is CASSEVVSGVYNEQFF. As DNA, the CDR3 is TGCGCCAGCAGTGAGGTGGTTAGCGGGGTCTACAATGAGCAGTTCTTC.